This T cell receptor (beta chain) was recorded in a study of CD8 T cells in Susac syndrome. General study points: The number of individuals included in the study's TCR sequencing and HLA analysis was acknowledged as relatively small.

A quantity of about 0.45 to 1 ug RNA underwent reverse transcription using random hexamers. An immunoSEQ multiplex PCR generated amplified TCR beta CDR3 products spanning 54 Vbeta and 13 Jbeta. TCRdb re-derived calls from the immunoSEQ multiplex PCR reads in MiXCR, one entry per CDR3 protein. The sample consists of over 300,000 distinct CDR3 sequences, 92% of them appearing once. On this clonotype itself: Its antigen is undetermined.

The length of the CDR3 is 16 residues. Trimming took 5 bases from V and 9 from J, leaving 23 bases between them. Germline lookup yields CDR1 SEHNR and CDR2 FQNEAQ (reference sequence). Both CD4+ and CD8+ T cells were negatively isolated, and TEMRA cells underwent FACS enrichment. The sequence came from a human donor with multiple sclerosis. The rearrangement joins TRBV7-9 to TRBJ2-1; D is possibly TRBD1 (6 bases). The specimen was CD4+ T cells from PBMCs. The CDR3 DNA reads TGTGCCAGCAGCCGCCGGGACCAGGGGTCCCGGGGTGAGCAGTTCTTC. It translates to CASSRRDQGSRGEQFF.